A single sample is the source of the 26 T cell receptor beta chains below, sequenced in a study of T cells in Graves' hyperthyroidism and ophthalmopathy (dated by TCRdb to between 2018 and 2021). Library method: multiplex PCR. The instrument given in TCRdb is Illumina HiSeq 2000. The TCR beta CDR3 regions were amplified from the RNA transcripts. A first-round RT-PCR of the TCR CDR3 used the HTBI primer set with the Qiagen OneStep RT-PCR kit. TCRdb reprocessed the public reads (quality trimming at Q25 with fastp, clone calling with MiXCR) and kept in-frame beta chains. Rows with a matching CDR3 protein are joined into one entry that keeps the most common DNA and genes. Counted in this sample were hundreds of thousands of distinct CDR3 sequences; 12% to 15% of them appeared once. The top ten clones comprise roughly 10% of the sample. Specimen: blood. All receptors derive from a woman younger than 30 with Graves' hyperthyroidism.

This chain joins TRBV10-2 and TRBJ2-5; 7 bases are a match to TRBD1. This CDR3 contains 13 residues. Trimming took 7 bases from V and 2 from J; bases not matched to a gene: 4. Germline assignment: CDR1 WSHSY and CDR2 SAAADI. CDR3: CASNRDRQETQYF. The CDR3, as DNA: TGCGCCAGCAACCGGGACAGACAAGAGACCCAGTACTTC.

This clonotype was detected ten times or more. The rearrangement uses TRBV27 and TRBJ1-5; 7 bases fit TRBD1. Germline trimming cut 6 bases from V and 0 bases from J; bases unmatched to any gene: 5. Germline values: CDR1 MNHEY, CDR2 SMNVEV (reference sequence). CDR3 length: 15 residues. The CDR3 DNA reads TGTGCCAGCAGACCGACAGGGTATAGCAATCAGCCCCAGCATTTT. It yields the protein CASRPTGYSNQPQHF.

The CDR3 spells CASSLKGAVGGYTF. CDR3 in DNA: TGTGCCAGCAGTTTAAAGGGGGCTGTTGGTGGCTACACCTTC. This rearrangement joins TRBV12-3 or TRBV12-4 to TRBJ1-2; 7 bases fit TRBD1. V dropped 2 bases and J dropped 7; count of bases not matched to a gene: 7. The CDR3 loop spans 14 amino acids.

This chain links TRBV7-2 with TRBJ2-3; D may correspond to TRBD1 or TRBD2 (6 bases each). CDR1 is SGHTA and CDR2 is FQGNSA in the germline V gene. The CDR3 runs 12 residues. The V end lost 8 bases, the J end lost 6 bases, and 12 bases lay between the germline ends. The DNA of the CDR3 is TGTGCCAGCGGGCGGAGGGGGGATACGCAGTATTTT. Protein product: CASGRRGDTQYF.

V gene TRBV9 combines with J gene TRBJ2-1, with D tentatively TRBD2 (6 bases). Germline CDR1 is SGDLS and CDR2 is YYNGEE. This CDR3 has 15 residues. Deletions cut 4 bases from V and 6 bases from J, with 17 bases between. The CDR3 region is CASSPLMAGINEQFF. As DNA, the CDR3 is TGTGCCAGCAGCCCGTTGATGGCGGGAATCAATGAGCAGTTCTTC.

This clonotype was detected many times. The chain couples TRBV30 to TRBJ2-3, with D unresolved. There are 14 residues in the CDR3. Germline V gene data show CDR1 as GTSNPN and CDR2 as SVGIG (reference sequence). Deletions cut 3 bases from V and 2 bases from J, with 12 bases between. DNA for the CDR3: TGTGCCTGGAGGGGAAACCGGTACACAGATACGCAGTATTTT. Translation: CAWRGNRYTDTQYF.

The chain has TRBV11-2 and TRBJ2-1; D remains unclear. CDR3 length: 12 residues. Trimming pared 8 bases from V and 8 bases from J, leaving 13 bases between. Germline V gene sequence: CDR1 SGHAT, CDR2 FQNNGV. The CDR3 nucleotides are TGTGCCAGCTCCAGATTACTGGATGAGCAGTTCTTC. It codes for CASSRLLDEQFF.

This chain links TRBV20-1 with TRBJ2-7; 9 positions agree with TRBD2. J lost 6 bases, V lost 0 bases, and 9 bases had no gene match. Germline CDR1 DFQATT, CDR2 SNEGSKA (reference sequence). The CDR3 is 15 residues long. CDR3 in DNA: TGCAGTGCTAGAGATCGGTATAGCGGGAGATCCGAGCAGTACTTC. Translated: CSARDRYSGRSEQYF.

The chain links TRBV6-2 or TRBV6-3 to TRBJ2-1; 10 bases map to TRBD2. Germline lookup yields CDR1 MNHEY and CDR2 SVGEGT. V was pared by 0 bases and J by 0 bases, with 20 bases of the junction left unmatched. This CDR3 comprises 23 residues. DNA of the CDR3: TGTGCCAGCAGTTACTCGAGTGGACAGTCTACTAGCGGGGACCTACGCTCCTACAATGAGCAGTTCTTC. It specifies CASSYSSGQSTSGDLRSYNEQFF.

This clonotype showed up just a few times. CDR3 amino acids: CASSYSLTNSGTIYGYTF. CDR3 coding DNA: TGTGCCAGCAGTTACTCGTTGACCAATAGCGGGACAATCTATGGCTACACCTTC. The rearrangement links TRBV6-5 to TRBJ1-2; D perhaps matches TRBD1 (6 bases). The CDR3 covers 18 residues. Germline loops: CDR1 MNHEY, CDR2 SVGAGI. V was pared by 0 bases and J by 4 bases, with 21 bases between.

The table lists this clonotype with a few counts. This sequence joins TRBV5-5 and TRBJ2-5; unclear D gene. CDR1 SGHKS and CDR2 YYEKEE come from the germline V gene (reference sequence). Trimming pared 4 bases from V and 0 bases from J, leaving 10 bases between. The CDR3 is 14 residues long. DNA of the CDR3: TGTGCCAGCAGCCTGTTGGGGAACCAAGAGACCCAGTACTTC. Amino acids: CASSLLGNQETQYF.

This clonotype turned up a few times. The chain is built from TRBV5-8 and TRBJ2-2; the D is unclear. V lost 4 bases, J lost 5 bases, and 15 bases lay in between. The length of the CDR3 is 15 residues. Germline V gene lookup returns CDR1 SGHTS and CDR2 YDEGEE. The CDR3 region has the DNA TGTGCCAGCAGCCTGGGATGGATCCTAACCGGGGAGCTGTTTTTT. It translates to CASSLGWILTGELFF.

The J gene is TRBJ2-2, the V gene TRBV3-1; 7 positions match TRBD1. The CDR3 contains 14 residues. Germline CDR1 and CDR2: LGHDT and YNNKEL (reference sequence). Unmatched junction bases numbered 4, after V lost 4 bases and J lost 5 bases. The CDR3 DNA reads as TGTGCCAGCAGCCCCCGACAGGGTACCGGGGAGCTGTTTTTT. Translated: CASSPRQGTGELFF.

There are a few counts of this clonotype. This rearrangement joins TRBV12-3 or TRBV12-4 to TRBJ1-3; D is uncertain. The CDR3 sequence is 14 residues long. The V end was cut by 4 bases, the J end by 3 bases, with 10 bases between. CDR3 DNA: TGTGCCAGCAGTTCGCAGGTCCTTGGAAACACCATATATTTT. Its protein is CASSSQVLGNTIYF.

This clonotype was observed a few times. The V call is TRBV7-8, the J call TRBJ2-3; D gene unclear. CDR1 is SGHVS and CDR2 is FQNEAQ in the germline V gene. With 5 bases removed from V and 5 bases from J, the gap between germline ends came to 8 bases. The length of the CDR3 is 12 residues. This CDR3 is CASSLTQDTQYF. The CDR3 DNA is TGTGCCAGCAGCCTGACCCAAGATACGCAGTATTTT. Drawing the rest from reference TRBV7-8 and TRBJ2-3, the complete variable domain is GAGVSQSPRYKVAKRGQDVALRCDPISGHVSLFWYQQALGQGPEFLTYFQNEAQLDKSGLPSDRFFAERPEGSVSTLKIQRTQQEDSAVYLCASSLTQDTQYFGPGTRLTVL.

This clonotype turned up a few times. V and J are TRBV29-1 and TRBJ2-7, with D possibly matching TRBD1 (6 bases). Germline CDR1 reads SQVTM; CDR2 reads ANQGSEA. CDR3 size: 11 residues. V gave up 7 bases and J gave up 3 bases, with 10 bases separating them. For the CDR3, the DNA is TGCAGCGCGGACAGTGGCTACGAGCAGTACTTC. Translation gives CSADSGYEQYF.

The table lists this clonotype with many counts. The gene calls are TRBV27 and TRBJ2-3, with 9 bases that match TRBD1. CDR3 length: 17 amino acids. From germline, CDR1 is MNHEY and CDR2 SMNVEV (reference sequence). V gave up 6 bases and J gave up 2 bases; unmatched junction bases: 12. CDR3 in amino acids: CASSSSNRGLLTDTQYF. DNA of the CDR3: TGTGCCAGCAGCTCAAGCAACAGGGGGCTCCTCACAGATACGCAGTATTTT.

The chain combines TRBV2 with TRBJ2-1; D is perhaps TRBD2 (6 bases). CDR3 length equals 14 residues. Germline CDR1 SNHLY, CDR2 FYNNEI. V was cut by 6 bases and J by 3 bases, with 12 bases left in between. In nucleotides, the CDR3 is TGTGCCAGCAGCGAGGGGACTTACTACAATGAGCAGTTCTTC. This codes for CASSEGTYYNEQFF.

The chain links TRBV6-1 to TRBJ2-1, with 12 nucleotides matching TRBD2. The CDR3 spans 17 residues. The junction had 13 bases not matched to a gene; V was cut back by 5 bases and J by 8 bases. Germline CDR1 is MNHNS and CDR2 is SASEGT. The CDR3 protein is CASSQGLAGIPGDEQFF. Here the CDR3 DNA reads TGTGCCAGCAGTCAAGGACTAGCGGGGATTCCGGGGGATGAGCAGTTCTTC.

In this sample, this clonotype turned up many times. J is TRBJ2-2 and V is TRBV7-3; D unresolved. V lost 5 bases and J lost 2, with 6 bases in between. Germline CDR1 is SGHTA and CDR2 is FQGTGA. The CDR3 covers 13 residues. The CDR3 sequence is CASSHANTGELFF. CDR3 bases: TGTGCCAGCAGCCACGCTAACACCGGGGAGCTGTTTTTT.

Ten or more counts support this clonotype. CDR3 in amino acids: CASSQARGLAGYSSNEQFF. CDR3 bases: TGCGCCAGCAGCCAAGCTCGCGGACTAGCGGGTTATAGTAGCAATGAGCAGTTCTTC. The chain couples TRBV4-3 to TRBJ2-1, with 11 bases identical to TRBD2. The CDR3 is 19 amino acids. After removal of 1 base from V and 6 bases from J, the junction contained 14 bases not matched to a gene. CDR1 and CDR2 (germline): LGHNA, YSLEER.

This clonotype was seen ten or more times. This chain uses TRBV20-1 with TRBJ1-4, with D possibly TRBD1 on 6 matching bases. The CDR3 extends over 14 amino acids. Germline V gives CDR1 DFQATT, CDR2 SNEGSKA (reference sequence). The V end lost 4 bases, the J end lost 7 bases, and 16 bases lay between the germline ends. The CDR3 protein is CSAIIKGTIEKLFF. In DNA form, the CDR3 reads TGCAGTGCTATTATAAAGGGGACAATTGAAAAACTGTTTTTT.

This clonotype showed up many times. CDR3 sequence (DNA): TGTGCCAGCAGTTTATCGGGCAGGGTCCCCTCCTACGAGCAGTACTTC. It yields the protein CASSLSGRVPSYEQYF. The gene calls are TRBV28 and TRBJ2-7; tentative D call: TRBD1 (5 bases). The CDR3 sequence is 16 residues long. The V end was cut by 1 base, the J end by 0 bases, with 13 bases between. The germline V gene encodes CDR1 MDHEN and CDR2 SYDVKM.

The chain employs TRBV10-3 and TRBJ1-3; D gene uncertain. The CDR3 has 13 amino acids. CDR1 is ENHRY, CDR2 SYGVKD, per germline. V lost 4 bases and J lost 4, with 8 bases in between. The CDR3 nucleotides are TGTGCCATCAGTGTAGCGGGGGGAAACACCATATATTTT. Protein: CAISVAGGNTIYF.

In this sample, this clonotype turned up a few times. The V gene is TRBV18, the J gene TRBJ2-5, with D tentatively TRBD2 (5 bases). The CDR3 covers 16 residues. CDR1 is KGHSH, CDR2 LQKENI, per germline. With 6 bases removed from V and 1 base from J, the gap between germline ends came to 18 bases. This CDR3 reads CASSREDWYIQETQYF. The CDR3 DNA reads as TGTGCCAGCTCCCGAGAGGACTGGTACATCCAAGAGACCCAGTACTTC.

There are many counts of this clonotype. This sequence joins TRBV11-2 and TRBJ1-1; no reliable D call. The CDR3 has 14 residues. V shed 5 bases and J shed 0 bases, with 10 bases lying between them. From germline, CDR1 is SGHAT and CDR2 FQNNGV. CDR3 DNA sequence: TGTGCCAGCAGCATCCGGGCCCTGAACACTGAAGCTTTCTTT. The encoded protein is CASSIRALNTEAFF.